The present entry profiles one TCR beta chain with its context. No antigen is known for it. CDR1 is KGHSH and CDR2 is LQKENI in the germline V gene. V was shortened by 6 bases and J by 4 bases, with 9 bases between the two germline ends. CDR3 size: 13 residues. These data belong to a study of cytomegalovirus exposure and HLA in healthy donors. Study overall: The 120 validation repertoires, a later analysis reported, used the same platform as the 600 to 700 repertoires from the first cohort.

Data came from immunoSEQ multiplex PCR; TCRdb stores just in-frame clones and leaves some out. The table records some 130,000 clones, roughly 90% of them present only once. Study-wide results and caveats: Some TCR beta chains (roughly 150 of them) were listed as cytomegalovirus-associated.

Specimen: PBMCs. The chain combines TRBV18 with TRBJ2-2; a weak D match, TRBD2 (6 bases). The receptor comes from a man aged 30 to 39 in good health and CMV-seronegative. CDR3 nucleotides: TGTGCCAGCTCCCGGGAGCGCACCGGGGAGCTGTTTTTT. This gives the protein CASSRERTGELFF.